This T cell receptor (beta chain) is drawn from a study of early T cells in non-severe SARS-CoV-2 infection. This clonotype has ten or more counts. One entry per CDR3 protein results from TCRdb running MiXCR on the 5' RACE reads. This table has about 50,000 distinct CDR3 sequences, 5% to 6.5% appearing once. Trimming removed 7 bases at V and 0 bases at J, with 13 bases between. The CDR3 has 15 residues. CDR1 DFQATT and CDR2 SNEGSKA come from the germline V gene (reference sequence). This chain connects TRBV20-1 to TRBJ2-6; unclear D gene. The sample was whole blood, taken at baseline. This clonotype was sampled from an adult who was a healthcare worker with PCR-confirmed SARS-CoV-2 infection or an uninfected control (not recorded which). The CDR3 DNA reads as TGCAGTGTCCAGACTCGGTCCTCTGGGGCCAACGTCCTGACTTTC. Protein sequence: CSVQTRSSGANVLTF.